This entry is about one TCR beta chain. This clonotype was recorded many times. Its recognized antigen is unknown. There are no base qualities to consult, and no much larger clone falls within one base. This sample is part of a study of CD8+CD57+ T cells in acquired aplastic anemia (dated by TCRdb to between 2017 and 2018). The study in broad terms: A mean of approximately 3 ug of DNA, ranging from roughly 0.19 to 27.4 ug, was extracted from sorted CD4+ and CD8+ cells. What the study reported, not specific to this receptor: CD8+ Simpson's diversity did not differ significantly between patients and healthy controls (P=0.060). Around 27 CD8+ CDR3 sequences were shared between patients and controls but appeared highly expressed in patients and within their immunodominant clones.

Genomic DNA was used as template for profiling of TCR beta VDJ combinations and CDR3 sequences. An Illumina HiSeq 2000 was the platform used for TCR repertoire sequencing. As for how the authors treated the data: TRBV/TRBJ rearrangement plots, CDR3 size and DJ length profiles, and Simpson's diversity index were used to evaluate the repertoires. The most abundant DNA sequence in the deep sequencing data was defined as the immunodominant clone. CDR3 amino acid sequences were screened for sharing across subjects and compared with published repertoires and the VDJdb database. In-frame beta chains were kept once TCRdb had trimmed the public reads at Q25 with fastp and called clones with MiXCR. Each CDR3 protein gets just one entry, which takes the most common genes and DNA from the rows behind it. In this record, the V and J calls reflect TCRdb's handling and not the investigators' own analysis. The sample table shows about 270,000 distinct CDR3 sequences, and roughly three fifths are seen once. Jointly, the top ten make up 6.5% to 10% of the sample.

The study deep-sequenced TCR repertoires of sorted CD4+ and CD8+ blood T cells from severe aplastic anemia patients and healthy subjects. Ficoll-Paque density gradient centrifugation was used to isolate peripheral blood mononuclear cells. CD4+ and CD8+ T cells were sorted by FACS or magnetic beads before DNA extraction. The CDR3 runs 16 residues from the cysteine to the phenylalanine. Only the CDR3 DNA stays, 48 bases, in frame from base 1. V lost 0 bases and J lost 4 bases, and the count of bases not matched to a germline gene is 9. Sequences KGHSH (CDR1) and LQKENI (CDR2) are obtained from the germline V gene.

Sequencing was carried out using sorted CD4+, CD8+, or CD8+CD57+ T cells (not recorded which) from PBMCs. The chain was built from TRBV18 and TRBJ2-7, with 7 middle bases fitting TRBD2. The clonotype originates from a human donor with severe aplastic anemia or a healthy control (not recorded which). The encoded CDR3 is CASSPPGRGRWYEQYF. The nucleotide sequence is given as TGTGCCAGCTCACCACCGGGGAGGGGCAGGTGGTACGAGCAGTACTTC.